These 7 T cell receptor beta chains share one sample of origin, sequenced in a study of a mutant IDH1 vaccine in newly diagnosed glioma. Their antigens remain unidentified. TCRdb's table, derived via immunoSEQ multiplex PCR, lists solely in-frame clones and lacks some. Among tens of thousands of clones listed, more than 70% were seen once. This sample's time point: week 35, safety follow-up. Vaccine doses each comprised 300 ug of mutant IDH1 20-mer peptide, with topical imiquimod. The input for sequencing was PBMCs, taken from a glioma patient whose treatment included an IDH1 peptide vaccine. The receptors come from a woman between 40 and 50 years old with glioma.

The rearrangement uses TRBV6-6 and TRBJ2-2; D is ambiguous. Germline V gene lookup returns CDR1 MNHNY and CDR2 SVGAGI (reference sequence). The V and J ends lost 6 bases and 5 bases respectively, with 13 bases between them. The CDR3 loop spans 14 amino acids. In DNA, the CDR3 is TGTGCCAGCAGAGCCCAAGGGTGGACCGGGGAGCTGTTTTTT. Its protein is CASRAQGWTGELFF.

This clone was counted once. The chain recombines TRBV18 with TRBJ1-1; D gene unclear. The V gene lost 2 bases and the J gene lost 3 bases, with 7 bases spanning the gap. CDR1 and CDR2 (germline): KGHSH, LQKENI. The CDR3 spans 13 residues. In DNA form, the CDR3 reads TGTGCCAGCTCACCATCACAGTACACTGAAGCTTTCTTT. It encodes CASSPSQYTEAFF.

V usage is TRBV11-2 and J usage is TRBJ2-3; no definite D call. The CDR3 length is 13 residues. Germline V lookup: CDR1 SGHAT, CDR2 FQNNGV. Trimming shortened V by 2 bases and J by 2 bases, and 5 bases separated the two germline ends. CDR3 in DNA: TGTGCCAGCAGCTTAACCAACACAGATACGCAGTATTTT. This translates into CASSLTNTDTQYF. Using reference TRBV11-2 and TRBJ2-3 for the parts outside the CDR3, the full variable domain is EAGVAQSPRYKIIEKRQSVAFWCNPISGHATLYWYQQILGQGPKLLIQFQNNGVVDDSQLPKDRFSAERLKGVDSTLKIQPAKLEDSAVYLCASSLTNTDTQYFGPGTRLTVL.

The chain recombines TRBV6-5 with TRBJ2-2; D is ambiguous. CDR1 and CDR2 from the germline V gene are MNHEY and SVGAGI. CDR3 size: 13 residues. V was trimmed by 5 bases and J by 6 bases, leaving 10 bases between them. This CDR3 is CASSKGLSGELFF. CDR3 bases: TGTGCCAGCAGTAAAGGTCTGTCCGGGGAGCTGTTTTTT.

The CDR3 sequence: CASSYPPQTMNTEAFF. CDR3 DNA: TGTGCCAGCAGTTACCCCCCCCAGACTATGAACACTGAAGCTTTCTTT. The rearrangement uses TRBV6-6 and TRBJ1-1; D remains unclear. Germline values: CDR1 MNHNY, CDR2 SVGAGI (reference sequence). The CDR3 runs to 16 residues. Trimming cost V 2 bases and J 0 bases, with 13 bases left between them.

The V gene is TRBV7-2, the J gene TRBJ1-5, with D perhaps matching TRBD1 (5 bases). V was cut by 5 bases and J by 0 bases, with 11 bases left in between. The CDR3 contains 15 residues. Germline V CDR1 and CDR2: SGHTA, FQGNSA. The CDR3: CASSPGRGSNQPQHF. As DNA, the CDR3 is TGTGCCAGCAGCCCCGGGAGGGGTAGCAATCAGCCCCAGCATTTT.

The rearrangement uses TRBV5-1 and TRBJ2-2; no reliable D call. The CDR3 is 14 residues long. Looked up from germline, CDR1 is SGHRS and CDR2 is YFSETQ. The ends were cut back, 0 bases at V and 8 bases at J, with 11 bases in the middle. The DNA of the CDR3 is TGCGCCAGCAGCTTGGATGGGCAAGTGGGGGAGCTGTTTTTT. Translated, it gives CASSLDGQVGELFF.